The 23 T cell receptor beta chains in this list originate from one sample, sequenced in a study of shared T cell receptors in the human thymus. Profiling relied on immunoSEQ multiplex PCR, and the TCRdb table lists in-frame clones only, not all of them. The sample holds 550,000 to 800,000 clones, around 85% seen once. These data also featured in a second study, about human thymus T cells.

The sample consisted of thymocytes. The receptors shown here come from a girl less than two years old with a congenital heart defect.

This chain joins TRBV27 and TRBJ1-2, with a possible D match to TRBD1 (6 bases). CDR3 size: 15 residues. Germline CDR1 is MNHEY and CDR2 is SMNVEV (reference sequence). V gave up 0 bases and J gave up 3 bases, with 11 bases separating them. The chain's CDR3 is CASSLSPQGYYGYTF. The CDR3 DNA sequence: TGTGCCAGCAGTTTATCGCCACAGGGTTACTATGGCTACACCTTC.

The rearrangement uses TRBV9 and TRBJ2-1; a possible D gene is TRBD2 (6 bases). Trimming pared 0 bases from V and 4 bases from J, leaving 11 bases between. CDR3 length: 15 amino acids. Germline V gene sequence: CDR1 SGDLS, CDR2 YYNGEE. The CDR3 bases are TGTGCCAGCAGCGTAGCTACGGGGAGGTACAATGAGCAGTTCTTC. Amino acids: CASSVATGRYNEQFF.

The chain carries TRBV2 and TRBJ2-7, with D hard to call. Germline V lookup: CDR1 SNHLY, CDR2 FYNNEI. Trimming cost V 8 bases and J 2 bases, with 10 bases left between them. This CDR3 is 12 amino acids long. As DNA, the CDR3 is TGTGCCAGCGACGCAGGTGCCTACGAGCAGTACTTC. Translating gives CASDAGAYEQYF.

V and J are TRBV25-1 and TRBJ2-1, with D possibly TRBD2 on 5 matching bases. The CDR3 totals 18 residues. Germline CDR1 MGHDK, CDR2 SYGVNS. The V end was cut by 0 bases, the J end by 8 bases, with 23 bases between. The CDR3, as DNA: TGTGCCAGCAGTGAATATACGCCCTCCGGACTGGAAGTTCATGAGCAGTTCTTC. Translation gives CASSEYTPSGLEVHEQFF.

The V and J genes are TRBV10-3 and TRBJ1-5; D call uncertain. This CDR3 region has 13 residues. V lost 6 bases and J lost 5, with 11 bases in between. Germline CDR1 and CDR2: ENHRY and SYGVKD. The CDR3 loop is CAISPMGDQPQHF. For the CDR3, the DNA is TGTGCCATCAGCCCTATGGGAGATCAGCCCCAGCATTTT.

In this sample, this clone turned up a few times. V is TRBV2 and J is TRBJ1-4; possible D gene TRBD1, 5 bases. This CDR3 contains 18 residues. Germline lookup yields CDR1 SNHLY and CDR2 FYNNEI. V lost 6 bases to trimming and J lost 0 bases, with 20 bases between them. CDR3 sequence (DNA): TGTGCCAGCAGAGACTCGGGAGGGACCCTAACAACTAATGAAAAACTGTTTTTT. This encodes CASRDSGGTLTTNEKLFF.

The V gene is TRBV5-4, the J gene TRBJ2-2, with 11 bases fitting TRBD2. The V segment lost 0 bases and the J segment 6 bases; nucleotides outside the gene matches: 4. Germline V gene data show CDR1 as SGHNT and CDR2 as YYREEE (reference sequence). The CDR3 extends over 16 amino acids. CDR3 region: CASSLDSGGAAGELFF. Here the CDR3 DNA reads TGTGCCAGCAGCTTGGATAGCGGGGGGGCCGCCGGGGAGCTGTTTTTT. Together with reference TRBV5-4 and TRBJ2-2, the CDR3 gives the full variable domain: ETGVTQSPTHLIKTRGQQVTLRCSSQSGHNTVSWYQQALGQGPQFIFQYYREEENGRGNFPPRFSGLQFPNYSSELNVNALELDDSALYLCASSLDSGGAAGELFFGEGSRLTVL.

V usage is TRBV29-1 and J usage is TRBJ2-2; 7 bases agree with TRBD2. This CDR3 has 16 amino acids. V trimming: 6 bases; J trimming: 3 bases; junction bases outside the gene matches: 13. The germline V gene encodes CDR1 SQVTM and CDR2 ANQGSEA. The DNA of the CDR3 is TGCAGCGTCACCACCTCGGGGGGAGAATACACCGGGGAGCTGTTTTTT. Its translation is CSVTTSGGEYTGELFF.

The V gene is TRBV6-4, the J gene TRBJ1-1; D perhaps matches TRBD1 (5 bases). Germline CDR1 reads MRHNA; CDR2 reads SNTAGT. V shed 0 bases and J shed 8 bases, with 10 bases lying between them. The CDR3 contains 13 residues. CDR3 region: CASSDSPRGEAFF. Written as DNA, the CDR3 is TGTGCCAGCAGTGACTCGCCGCGGGGGGAAGCTTTCTTT.

Only a few counts were recorded for this clone. This chain links TRBV4-1 with TRBJ2-7; D may be TRBD1 (5 bases). The CDR3 is made up of 19 amino acids. V was shortened by 1 base and J by 4 bases, with 26 bases between the two germline ends. Germline CDR1 MGHRA, CDR2 YSYEKL. The CDR3 DNA sequence: TGCGCCAGCAGCCAAGGGATTCCTGGATTGGGGCTAATTCCTTACGAGCAGTACTTC. Encoded protein: CASSQGIPGLGLIPYEQYF.

The gene calls are TRBV27 and TRBJ2-1, with D unresolved. V gave up 4 bases and J gave up 7 bases, with 8 bases separating them. The CDR3 spans 12 residues. Germline V lookup: CDR1 MNHEY, CDR2 SMNVEV (reference sequence). The CDR3 sequence is CASSSQFNEQFF. The CDR3 DNA reads as TGTGCCAGCAGTTCGCAGTTTAATGAGCAGTTCTTC.

This clone showed up just a few times. The rearrangement joins TRBV5-1 to TRBJ1-3, with D possibly TRBD1 on 6 matching bases. Germline assignment: CDR1 SGHRS and CDR2 YFSETQ. This CDR3 is 16 amino acids long. The V end lost 1 base, the J end lost 0 bases, and 11 bases lay between the germline ends. The chain's CDR3 is CASSLSQGSSGNTIYF. CDR3 bases: TGCGCCAGCAGCTTGTCACAGGGTAGCTCTGGAAACACCATATATTTT.

This clone was seen more than once but under ten times. V and J are TRBV4-3 and TRBJ1-3, with a tentative D call TRBD1 (5 bases). The CDR3 extends over 19 amino acids. The germline gives CDR1 LGHNA, CDR2 YSLEER. V lost 1 base to trimming and J lost 0 bases, with 19 bases between them. The CDR3 bases are TGCGCCAGCAGCCAAGGATCTCGATATAGGGGAGGCTCTGGAAACACCATATATTTT. It is translated as CASSQGSRYRGGSGNTIYF.

Only one count was recorded for this clone. The J gene is TRBJ1-2, the V gene TRBV10-3; unclear D gene. The V and J ends lost 7 bases and 3 bases respectively, with 12 bases between them. Germline assignment: CDR1 ENHRY and CDR2 SYGVKD. CDR3 size: 13 residues. The CDR3 spells CAITAEGDYGYTF. CDR3 sequence (DNA): TGTGCCATCACCGCAGAGGGTGACTATGGCTACACCTTC.

This clone was observed a few times. This chain links TRBV19 with TRBJ1-6; 7 nucleotides align to TRBD1. CDR1 LNHDA and CDR2 SQIVND come from the germline V gene (reference sequence). CDR3 size: 15 residues. Trimming cost V 1 base and J 9 bases; bases outside gene matches: 6. The CDR3 DNA is TGTGCCAGTAGTATAGGGGGGGACAGTAGTTCACCCCTCCACTTT. Residues: CASSIGGDSSSPLHF.

V is TRBV5-6 and J is TRBJ2-3; TRBD2 matches 9 bases. J lost 4 bases, V lost 1 base, and 4 bases had no gene match. In germline, CDR1 is SGHDT, CDR2 YYEEEE. The CDR3 extends over 15 amino acids. CDR3: CASSLLRGGPDTQYF. Here the CDR3 DNA reads TGTGCCAGCAGCTTGTTGCGGGGGGGCCCAGATACGCAGTATTTT.

This clone was seen a few times. The chain carries TRBV20-1 and TRBJ2-3, with no clear D. Trimming took off 3 bases at V and 6 bases at J, with 4 bases between the two ends. Per germline, CDR1 DFQATT and CDR2 SNEGSKA (reference sequence). The CDR3 consists of 10 residues. CDR3 in DNA: TGCAGTGCTAGTATCGATACGCAGTATTTT. The encoded protein is CSASIDTQYF.

This clone showed up just once. The rearrangement uses TRBV28 and TRBJ2-7; weak D call: TRBD1 (6 bases). The CDR3 length is 13 residues. Between the trimmed V and J ends, which lost 4 bases and 1 base, there was a span of 8 bases. Germline V gene lookup returns CDR1 MDHEN and CDR2 SYDVKM. The CDR3, as DNA: TGTGCCAGCAGTTGGGACACATCCTACGAGCAGTACTTC. Protein product: CASSWDTSYEQYF.

V usage is TRBV29-1 and J usage is TRBJ1-2, with D possibly matching TRBD1 (6 bases). Germline CDR1 is SQVTM and CDR2 is ANQGSEA. With 5 bases removed from V and 2 bases from J, the gap between germline ends came to 9 bases. This CDR3 is 12 amino acids long. This chain's CDR3 is CSVLDSNYGYTF. CDR3 coding DNA: TGCAGCGTTCTGGACAGCAACTATGGCTACACCTTC.

Only one count was recorded for this clone. The V and J genes are TRBV6-1 and TRBJ1-6; 7 nucleotides match TRBD1. This CDR3 spans 17 amino acids. Germline assignment: CDR1 MNHNS and CDR2 SASEGT. J lost 5 bases, V lost 6 bases, and 13 bases had no gene match. CDR3 sequence (DNA): TGTGCCAGCAGCGAATACCCGGGACAGCGAAATAATTCACCCCTCCACTTT. Its translation: CASSEYPGQRNNSPLHF.

A single count supports this clone. The rearrangement uses TRBV4-1 and TRBJ2-5; TRBD2 matches at 7 bases. The CDR3 is made up of 14 amino acids. The trim removed 0 bases at V and 3 bases at J, leaving 1 base unmatched. Germline V gives CDR1 MGHRA, CDR2 YSYEKL. The CDR3 spells CASSQEGGEETQYF. The CDR3 bases are TGCGCCAGCAGCCAAGAGGGAGGGGAAGAGACCCAGTACTTC.

The V call is TRBV28, the J call TRBJ2-5; 15 nucleotides match TRBD2. The DNA end favors TRBJ2-7, so the J call may be wrong. This CDR3 has 21 amino acids. Germline V CDR1 and CDR2: MDHEN, SYDVKM. CDR3 sequence reads: CASSLEGRTSGGDLGNYEQYF. The DNA of the CDR3 is TGTGCCAGCAGTTTAGAGGGGAGGACTAGCGGGGGGGATTTAGGTAACTACGAGCAGTACTTC.

The chain has TRBV7-6 and TRBJ2-7; 8 bases line up with TRBD2. This CDR3 has 14 amino acids. V shed 5 bases and J 3 bases; nucleotides not matched to a gene: 6. CDR1 is SGHVS, CDR2 FNYEAQ, per germline. Written as DNA, the CDR3 is TGTGCCAGCAGCAGACTAGCGACGGGCTACGAGCAGTACTTC. Protein: CASSRLATGYEQYF.